Included here is one TCR beta chain sequence, with context. Single viable CD3+CD4+CD8-CD45RO+ cells were sorted as the memory CD4+ T cells. TCRdb keeps only in-frame clones here, not all; method: immunoSEQ multiplex PCR. Of about 58,000 clones listed, roughly 84% are singletons. Between the trimmed V and J ends, which lost 8 bases and 8 bases, there was a span of 16 bases. Germline V gives CDR1 MDHEN, CDR2 SYDVKM. The CDR3 is 13 amino acids. This specimen comes from a study of memory CD4+ T cells and cytomegalovirus serostatus. Material: memory CD4+ T cells from blood. The gene calls are TRBV28 and TRBJ2-1, with D perhaps TRBD2 (6 bases). The source of this sequence is an adult in good health and CMV-seronegative. Some clones in this sample may be carry-over from other donors' samples. The CDR3 loop reads CASANGGKYEQFF. CDR3 in DNA: TGTGCCAGCGCTAACGGAGGGAAGTATGAGCAGTTCTTC.